This is a list of T cell receptor beta chains from one sample in a study of CD8+ T cells in alopecia areata. Data came from immunoSEQ multiplex PCR; TCRdb stores just in-frame clones and leaves some out. The profile shows roughly 100,000 clones, approximately 63% of them singletons. The sample consisted of CD8+ T cells sorted from blood, taken at approximately week 60, from a patient treated with tofacitinib. These receptors were taken from a human donor with alopecia areata. Both conserved end residues are part of each CDR3. Fields, in order: D gene, J gene, clone size, V gene, CDR3 protein, CDR3 DNA. A D gene is named only where the DNA matches it firmly. For some rows the clone size is stated as once, few or many, or as a class when expanded; others skip it.

d_gene: TRBD1; j_gene: TRBJ2-5; abundance: .; v_gene: TRBV4-1; CDR3aa: CASRSSGTGAAQETQYF; CDR3nt: TGCGCCAGCAGGTCCTCCGGGACAGGGGCGGCCCAAGAGACCCAGTACTTC
d_gene: .; j_gene: TRBJ2-4; abundance: .; v_gene: TRBV7-9; CDR3aa: CASSIGGTPFQYF; CDR3nt: TGTGCCAGCAGCATAGGGGGGACCCCTTTTCAGTACTTC
d_gene: .; j_gene: TRBJ2-7; abundance: few; v_gene: TRBV28; CDR3aa: CASSVGGEQYF; CDR3nt: TGTGCCAGCAGTGTAGGGGGCGAGCAGTACTTC
d_gene: TRBD2; j_gene: TRBJ2-7; abundance: .; v_gene: TRBV9; CDR3aa: CASSPTSGASYEQYF; CDR3nt: TGTGCCAGCAGCCCGACTAGCGGGGCTTCCTACGAGCAGTACTTC
d_gene: .; j_gene: TRBJ2-6; abundance: .; v_gene: TRBV6-4; CDR3aa: CASSNGSGANVLTF; CDR3nt: TGTGCCAGCAGTAACGGCTCTGGGGCCAACGTCCTGACTTTC
d_gene: TRBD1; j_gene: TRBJ2-2; abundance: .; v_gene: TRBV7-9; CDR3aa: CASSLGTGDTGELFF; CDR3nt: TGTGCCAGCAGCTTAGGGACAGGGGACACCGGGGAGCTGTTTTTT
d_gene: .; j_gene: TRBJ2-5; abundance: .; v_gene: TRBV30; CDR3aa: CADQDIAGGTQYF; CDR3nt: TGTGCCGACCAGGACATCGCCGGAGGGACCCAGTACTTC
d_gene: .; j_gene: TRBJ2-3; abundance: .; v_gene: TRBV5-1; CDR3aa: CASSDSDTQYF; CDR3nt: TGCGCCAGCAGCGACTCAGATACGCAGTATTTT
d_gene: .; j_gene: TRBJ2-1; abundance: few; v_gene: TRBV7-2; CDR3aa: CASTSMGRTEQFF; CDR3nt: TGTGCCAGCACCAGCATGGGGCGGACCGAGCAGTTCTTC
d_gene: .; j_gene: TRBJ2-4; abundance: few; v_gene: TRBV5-5; CDR3aa: CASSHSGTGKNIQYF; CDR3nt: TGTGCCAGCAGCCACTCCGGGACGGGCAAAAACATTCAGTACTTC
d_gene: .; j_gene: TRBJ2-3; abundance: .; v_gene: TRBV2; CDR3aa: CAKSEDSTDTQYF; CDR3nt: TGTGCCAAATCCGAGGATAGCACAGATACGCAGTATTTT
d_gene: .; j_gene: TRBJ2-7; abundance: .; v_gene: TRBV19; CDR3aa: CASSIDTTSYEQYF; CDR3nt: TGTGCCAGTAGTATAGATACGACTAGCTACGAGCAGTACTTC
d_gene: TRBD2; j_gene: TRBJ2-1; abundance: few; v_gene: TRBV6-1; CDR3aa: CASSDDGGVYNEQFF; CDR3nt: TGTGCCAGCAGTGACGACGGGGGGGTCTACAATGAGCAGTTCTTC
d_gene: .; j_gene: TRBJ1-1; abundance: few; v_gene: TRBV30; CDR3aa: CAGSRGEAFF; CDR3nt: TGTGCCGGGTCCAGGGGTGAAGCTTTCTTT
d_gene: .; j_gene: TRBJ2-3; abundance: .; v_gene: TRBV27; CDR3aa: CASSLSQGTDTQYF; CDR3nt: TGTGCCAGCAGTTTATCGCAGGGCACAGATACGCAGTATTTT
d_gene: .; j_gene: TRBJ1-5; abundance: .; v_gene: TRBV19; CDR3aa: CASSWSEGNQPQHF; CDR3nt: TGTGCCAGTAGTTGGAGTGAGGGCAATCAGCCCCAGCATTTT
d_gene: .; j_gene: TRBJ2-7; abundance: few; v_gene: TRBV10-3; CDR3aa: CAISEGLTYEQYF; CDR3nt: TGTGCCATCAGTGAGGGTCTGACCTACGAGCAGTACTTC
d_gene: .; j_gene: TRBJ2-6; abundance: few; v_gene: TRBV7-9; CDR3aa: CASPLMSSGANVLTF; CDR3nt: TGTGCCAGCCCTTTGATGAGTTCTGGGGCCAACGTCCTGACTTTC
d_gene: .; j_gene: TRBJ2-3; abundance: .; v_gene: TRBV13; CDR3aa: CASSLVGGKDTQYF; CDR3nt: TGTGCCAGCAGCTTAGTAGGGGGGAAAGATACGCAGTATTTT
d_gene: TRBD2; j_gene: TRBJ2-7; abundance: .; v_gene: TRBV7-8; CDR3aa: CASSSSGLSWEQYF; CDR3nt: TGTGCCAGCAGCTCGTCGGGACTATCTTGGGAGCAGTACTTC
d_gene: .; j_gene: TRBJ1-2; abundance: few; v_gene: TRBV29-1; CDR3aa: CSVDGGPYGYTF; CDR3nt: TGCAGCGTTGACGGGGGCCCCTATGGCTACACCTTC
d_gene: .; j_gene: TRBJ2-7; abundance: once; v_gene: TRBV6-6; CDR3aa: CASSTWTDSEYEQYF; CDR3nt: TGTGCCAGCAGTACATGGACGGACTCGGAATACGAGCAGTACTTC
d_gene: .; j_gene: TRBJ2-7; abundance: .; v_gene: TRBV5-6; CDR3aa: CASSGSYEQYF; CDR3nt: TGTGCCAGCAGCGGATCCTACGAGCAGTACTTC